This T cell receptor beta chain was profiled in a study of CD8 T cells in ankylosing spondylitis. V lost 3 bases and J lost 10, with 13 bases in between. The CDR3 consists of 13 residues. The germline V gene encodes CDR1 SGHRS and CDR2 YFSETQ. This clonotype was detected a few times. The antigen is not known. A quantitative 5'-RACE method, one with molecular barcodes, was used to make TCR beta libraries. TCRdb reprocessed the 5' RACE reads with MiXCR, giving one entry per CDR3 protein. The sample has around 440,000 distinct CDR3 sequences, 17% seen once. Study-wide results and caveats: In ankylosing spondylitis blood, a motif of 7 to 9 highly homologous TCR beta variants appeared characteristic. Before this, some motif variants had been reported in reactive arthritis synovial fluid and blood.

Material: blood, either unsorted or a sorted T cell fraction (not recorded which). The chain links TRBV5-1 to TRBJ2-2; D possibly matches TRBD1 or TRBD2 (5 bases each). The TCR originated in a male donor with ankylosing spondylitis. The CDR3 loop reads CASSSHLGEELFF. In DNA, the CDR3 is TGCGCCAGCAGCTCGCACCTGGGGGAGGAGCTGTTTTTT.